These T cell receptor beta chains were read from a single sample in a study of blood T cell repertoires in COVID-19. Assay used: immunoSEQ multiplex PCR; TCRdb lists only in-frame clones, some missing. This repertoire shows about 270,000 clones, 85% to 90% found once; its top ten account for about 14%. What was sequenced was PBMCs or T cells enriched from blood (not recorded which). These receptors all stem from a man aged 18-30 years who had recovered from COVID-19. CDR3s include the opening cysteine and the closing phenylalanine or tryptophan.

j_call v_call cdr3_aa
TRBJ1-1 TRBV19 CASGQGWSTEAFF
TRBJ2-3 TRBV5-1 CASSYTGDRTDTQYF
TRBJ1-2 TRBV6-1 CASCEEQGAAANYGYTF
TRBJ2-7 TRBV7-9 CASSPGWGQITYEQYF
TRBJ1-1 TRBV29-1 CSVSMGTGGTEAFF
TRBJ1-1 TRBV10-3 CAISEGEGRGNTEAFF
TRBJ2-3 TRBV2 CASSDGVAGRVDTQYF
TRBJ1-5 TRBV4-1 CASSPSKGVRNQPQHF
TRBJ1-3 TRBV28 CASSPIEYSGNTIYF
TRBJ1-1 TRBV2 CARGTGGTEAFF
TRBJ1-6 TRBV5-1 CASSSQTGYNNSPLHF
TRBJ1-2 TRBV10-1 CASSESRAGGYTF
TRBJ2-1 TRBV6-5 CASRTVNEQFF
TRBJ2-5 TRBV5-1 CASSPGGQGAETQYF
TRBJ2-7 TRBV4-1 CASSQEGRGLFGEQYF
TRBJ2-5 TRBV11-2 CASSLDGVGGETQYF
TRBJ2-1 TRBV5-4 CASSFRGGNNEQFF
TRBJ1-1 TRBV18 CASSLRTGNTEAFF
TRBJ2-2 TRBV5-1 CASSSQGQTNTGELFF
TRBJ1-6 TRBV5-1 CASSWGDRDNSPLHF
TRBJ1-2 TRBV6-1 CASSALERVGRYGYTF
TRBJ1-2 TRBV30 CAWSNIGRRGAYGYTF
TRBJ2-2 TRBV5-1 CASSQRTDNTGELFF
TRBJ1-4 TRBV13 CASSPRQGIPTNEKLFF
TRBJ1-2 TRBV7-9 CASSLAGGQSVVGTF